This T cell receptor (beta chain) was retrieved from a study of T cell responses to AZD1222 COVID-19 vaccine. Germline values: CDR1 SEHNR, CDR2 FQNEAQ (reference sequence). The CDR3 runs to 14 residues. The V end lost 4 bases, the J end lost 5 bases, and 14 bases lay between the germline ends. Only in-frame clones appear in the TCRdb table, and some are missing; sequencing was by immunoSEQ multiplex PCR. The sample has roughly 100,000 clones; about 90% are singletons. The material was peripheral blood, obtained on day 0 of AZD1222 vaccination. The rearrangement joins TRBV7-9 to TRBJ2-5; the D is unclear. The TCR was taken from an adult in good health. CDR3 in amino acids: CASSWAHSRETQYF. The CDR3 coding sequence is TGTGCCAGCAGCTGGGCCCACTCCCGGGAGACCCAGTACTTC.